The present entry profiles one TCR beta chain with its context. The CDR3 has 15 residues. The germline V gene encodes CDR1 LGHNA and CDR2 YNFKEQ. The V end lost 0 bases, the J end lost 5 bases, and 12 bases lay between the germline ends. The data are from a study of blood T cell repertoires in COVID-19. Study summary: COVID-19 samples collected from the United States, Italy and Spain covered acute and convalescent phases. Sources were T cells, B-cell-depleted T cells, or PBMCs; the material itself was cDNA or gDNA.

Original processing methods: The assay estimated nucleated cells by amplifying reference gene primers. The protocol was immunoSEQ multiplex PCR, while the TCRdb copy is restricted to in-frame clones and leaves out a portion. V and J calls and clone size are given by that table; D and trimming were obtained from the DNA. Of 84,000 or so clones in the sample, around four fifths were seen once. This receptor was taken from a woman in her seventies with active or convalescent COVID-19. The sample comprised peripheral blood. The chain joins TRBV4-2 to TRBJ2-3, with D tentatively TRBD1 (6 bases). The CDR3 sequence is CASSQDRQALDTQYF. The CDR3 bases are TGTGCCAGCAGCCAAGATAGACAGGCTCTAGATACGCAGTATTTT.